This entry concerns a single TCR beta chain. These data are taken from a study of shared clonotypes between healthy human individuals. From germline, CDR1 is SGDLS and CDR2 YYNGEE. The ends were cut back, 5 bases at V and 1 base at J, with 12 bases in the middle. The CDR3 is 14 residues long. Assay used: immunoSEQ multiplex PCR; TCRdb lists only in-frame clones, some missing. The top ten clones hold less than 0.15% of a sample with under 2,500,000 clones, 90% to 96% of them seen once. V gene TRBV9 combines with J gene TRBJ2-5; perhaps D is TRBD1 or TRBD2 (6 bases each). The sequenced sample was naive CD4+ T cells sorted from blood. Regarding subset: CD45RA+ positively selected. The TCR sequence derives from a man younger than 35 in good health. The CDR3 coding sequence is TGTGCCAGCAGTCTAGGAGGGGGCCAAGAGACCCAGTACTTC. This encodes CASSLGGGQETQYF.